This T cell receptor beta chain was retrieved from a study of neurological immune-mediated disorders. Study observations and caveats: Private repertoires in all groups were suggested, as expanded clones shared no CDR3 amino acid sequences across subjects.

Stored at -80 C, 2 million PBMCs were the source of the unsorted libraries. At least ten counts were recorded for this clonotype. Its specificity is unknown. Germline loops: CDR1 SGHRS, CDR2 YFSETQ. This CDR3 has 14 residues. The V segment lost 5 bases and the J segment 1 base; nucleotides outside the gene matches: 5. cDNA was made by 5'RACE with 10-nucleotide random UMIs. TCRdb reprocessed the 5' RACE reads with MiXCR, giving one entry per CDR3 protein. The sample shows roughly 80,000 distinct CDR3 sequences, roughly 10% of them seen only once. The chain uses TRBV5-1 and TRBJ2-7; 8 nucleotides match TRBD2. The sequencing sample was made of PBMCs. The TCR originated in a man in his forties or fifties in good health. In DNA, the CDR3 is TGCGCCAGCAGACCCGGACTAGCATCCTACGAGCAGTACTTC. Translated, it gives CASRPGLASYEQYF.